This TCR beta chain was sequenced during a study of identical twins. This clonotype occurred a few times. After removal of 7 bases from V and 9 bases from J, the junction contained 8 bases not matched to a gene. Per germline, CDR1 KGHDR and CDR2 SFDVKD. The CDR3 runs 14 residues. TCRdb re-analysed the 5' RACE reads in MiXCR, keeping a single row per CDR3 protein. The sample carries 1.5 million to 2 million distinct CDR3 sequences, 32% recorded once. This clonotype was obtained from a newborn girl in good health. This chain connects TRBV24-1 to TRBJ2-1; 10 bases are a match to TRBD1. The sequenced sample consisted of cord blood. The CDR3 region is CATRSGTGAGEQFF. The DNA of the CDR3 is TGTGCCACCAGGTCCGGGACAGGGGCTGGTGAGCAGTTCTTC.